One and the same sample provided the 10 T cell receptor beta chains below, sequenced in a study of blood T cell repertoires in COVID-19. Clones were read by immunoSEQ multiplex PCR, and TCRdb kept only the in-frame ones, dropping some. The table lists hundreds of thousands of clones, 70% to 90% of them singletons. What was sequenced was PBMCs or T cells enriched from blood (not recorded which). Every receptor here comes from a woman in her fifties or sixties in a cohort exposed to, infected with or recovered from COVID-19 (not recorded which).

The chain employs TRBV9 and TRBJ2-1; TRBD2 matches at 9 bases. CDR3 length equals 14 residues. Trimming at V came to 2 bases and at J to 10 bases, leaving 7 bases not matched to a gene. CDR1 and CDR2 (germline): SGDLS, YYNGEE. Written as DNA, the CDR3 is TGTGCCAGCAGCGTGAGCGGGAGGCGGGAGGAGCAGTTCTTC. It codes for CASSVSGRREEQFF.

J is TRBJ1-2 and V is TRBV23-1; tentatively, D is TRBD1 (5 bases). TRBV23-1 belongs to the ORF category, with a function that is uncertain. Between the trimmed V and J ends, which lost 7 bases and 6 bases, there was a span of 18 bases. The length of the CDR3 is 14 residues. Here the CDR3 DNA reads TGCGCCAGCAAAGAGGTTTGTGCGGGGGATGGCTACACCTTC. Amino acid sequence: CASKEVCAGDGYTF.

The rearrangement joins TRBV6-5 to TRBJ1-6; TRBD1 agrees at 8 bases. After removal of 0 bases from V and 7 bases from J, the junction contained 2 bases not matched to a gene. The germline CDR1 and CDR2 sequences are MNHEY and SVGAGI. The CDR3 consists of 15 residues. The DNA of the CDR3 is TGTGCCAGCAGTTACTCCACAGGGGGAAATTCACCCCTCCACTTT. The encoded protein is CASSYSTGGNSPLHF.

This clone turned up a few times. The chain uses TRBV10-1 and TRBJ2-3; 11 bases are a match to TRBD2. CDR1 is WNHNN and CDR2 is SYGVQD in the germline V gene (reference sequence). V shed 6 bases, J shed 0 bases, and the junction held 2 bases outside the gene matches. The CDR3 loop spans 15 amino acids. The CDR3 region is CASSRLAGSTDTQYF. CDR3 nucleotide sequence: TGCGCCAGCAGCCGACTAGCGGGAAGCACAGATACGCAGTATTTT.

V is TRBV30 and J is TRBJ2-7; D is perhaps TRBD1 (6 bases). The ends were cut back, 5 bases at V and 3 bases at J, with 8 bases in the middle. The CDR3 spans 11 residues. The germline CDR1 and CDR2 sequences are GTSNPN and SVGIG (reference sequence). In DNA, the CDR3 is TGTGCCTGGTCACAGGGCTACGAGCAGTACTTC. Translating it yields CAWSQGYEQYF.

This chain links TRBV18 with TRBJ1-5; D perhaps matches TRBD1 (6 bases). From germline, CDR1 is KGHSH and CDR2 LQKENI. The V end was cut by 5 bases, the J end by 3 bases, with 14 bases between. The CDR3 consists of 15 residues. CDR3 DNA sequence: TGTGCCAGCTCAGGGTTCGGACAGACCAATCAGCCCCAGCATTTT. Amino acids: CASSGFGQTNQPQHF.

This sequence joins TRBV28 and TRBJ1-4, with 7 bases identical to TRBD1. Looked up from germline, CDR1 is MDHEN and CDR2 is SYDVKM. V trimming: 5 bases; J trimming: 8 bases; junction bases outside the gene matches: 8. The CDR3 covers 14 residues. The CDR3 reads CASSATGLREKLFF. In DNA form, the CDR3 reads TGTGCCAGCAGTGCGACAGGGTTGCGGGAAAAACTGTTTTTT.

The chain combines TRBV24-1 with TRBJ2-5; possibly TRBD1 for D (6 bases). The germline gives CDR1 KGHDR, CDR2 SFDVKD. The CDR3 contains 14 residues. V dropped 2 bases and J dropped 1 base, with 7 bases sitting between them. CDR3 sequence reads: CATSDWTAQETQYF. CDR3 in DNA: TGTGCCACCAGTGATTGGACAGCCCAAGAGACCCAGTACTTC.

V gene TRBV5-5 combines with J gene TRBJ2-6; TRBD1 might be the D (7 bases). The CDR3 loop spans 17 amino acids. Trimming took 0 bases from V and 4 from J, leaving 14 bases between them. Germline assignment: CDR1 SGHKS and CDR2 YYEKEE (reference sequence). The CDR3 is CASSLGQGGSGANVLTF. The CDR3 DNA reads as TGTGCCAGCAGCTTGGGGCAGGGGGGATCCGGGGCCAACGTCCTGACTTTC. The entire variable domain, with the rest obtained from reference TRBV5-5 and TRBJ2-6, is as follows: DAGVTQSPTHLIKTRGQQVTLRCSPISGHKSVSWYQQVLGQGPQFIFQYYEKEERGRGNFPDRFSARQFPNYSSELNVNALLLGDSALYLCASSLGQGGSGANVLTFGAGSRLTVL.

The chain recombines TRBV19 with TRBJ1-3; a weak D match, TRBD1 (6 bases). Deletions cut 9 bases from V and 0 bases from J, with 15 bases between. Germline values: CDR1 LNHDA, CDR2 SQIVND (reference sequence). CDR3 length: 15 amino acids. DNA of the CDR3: TGTGCCAGCACAAAGGACAGTTACTCTGGAAACACCATATATTTT. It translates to CASTKDSYSGNTIYF. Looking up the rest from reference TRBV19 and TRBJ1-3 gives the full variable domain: DGGITQSPKYLFRKEGQNVTLSCEQNLNHDAMYWYRQDPGQGLRLIYYSQIVNDFQKGDIAEGYSVSREKKESFPLTVTSAQKNPTAFYLCASTKDSYSGNTIYFGEGSWLTVV.